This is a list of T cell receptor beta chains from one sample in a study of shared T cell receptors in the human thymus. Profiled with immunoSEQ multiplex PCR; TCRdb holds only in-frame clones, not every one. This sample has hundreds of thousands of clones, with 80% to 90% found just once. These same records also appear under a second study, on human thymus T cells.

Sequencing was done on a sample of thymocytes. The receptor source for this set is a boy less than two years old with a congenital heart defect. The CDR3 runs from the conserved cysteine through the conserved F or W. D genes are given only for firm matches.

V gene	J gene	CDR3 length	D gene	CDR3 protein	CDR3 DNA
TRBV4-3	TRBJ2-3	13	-	CASSQDRGDTQYF	TGCGCCAGCAGCCAAGACAGGGGAGATACGCAGTATTTT
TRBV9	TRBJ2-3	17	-	CASSETVGRNCTDTQYF	TGTGCCAGCAGTGAGACAGTAGGCCGGAACTGCACAGATACGCAGTATTTT
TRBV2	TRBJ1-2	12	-	CASSARQNGYTF	TGTGCCAGCAGTGCCCGACAGAATGGCTACACCTTC
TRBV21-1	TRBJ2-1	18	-	CASSKKKDNSGSYNEQFF	TGTGCCAGCAGCAAAAAAAAGGACAACTCAGGCTCCTACAATGAGCAGTTCTTC
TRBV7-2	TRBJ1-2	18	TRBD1	CASSLIGQGAGLAYGYTF	TGTGCCAGCAGCTTAATCGGACAGGGGGCTGGGCTCGCCTATGGCTACACCTTC
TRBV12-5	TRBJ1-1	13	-	CAINRDGTTEAFF	TGTGCCATCAACAGGGACGGGACCACTGAAGCTTTCTTT
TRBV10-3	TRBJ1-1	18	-	CAISPAGRGRGSDTEAFF	TGTGCCATCAGCCCAGCGGGGAGGGGCCGAGGGTCGGACACTGAAGCTTTCTTT
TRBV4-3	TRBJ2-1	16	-	CASSQAKDSSRNEQFF	TGCGCCAGCAGCCAAGCTAAGGACAGTTCTAGGAATGAGCAGTTCTTC
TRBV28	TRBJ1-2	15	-	CASSLFPGHIYGYTF	TGTGCCAGCAGTTTATTTCCGGGACACATCTATGGCTACACCTTC
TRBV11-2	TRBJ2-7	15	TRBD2	CASSRRGLADGEQYF	TGTGCCAGCAGCCGAAGGGGACTAGCGGACGGGGAGCAGTACTTC
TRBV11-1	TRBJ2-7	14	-	CASSNSRQCREQYF	TGTGCCAGCAGCAATAGCCGACAGTGCCGCGAGCAGTACTTC
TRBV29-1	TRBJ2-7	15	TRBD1	CSVEAGQGVSYEQYF	TGCAGCGTTGAGGCGGGACAGGGGGTATCCTACGAGCAGTACTTC